The 32 T cell receptor beta chains in this list originate from one sample, sequenced in a study of Tregs in tolerant kidney transplant recipients. Only in-frame clones appear in the TCRdb table, and some are missing; sequencing was by immunoSEQ multiplex PCR. Of under 90,000 clones detected, over 75% appear once; the ten largest clones hold around 1.4%. The nonmyeloablative bone marrow transplants came from related graft donors, with transient mixed chimerism. The source was CD4+ T cells from blood (PBMCs), collected 24 months after the transplant. These TCRs come from a human patient who received a combined kidney and bone marrow transplant. T cells may partly derive from the graft donor.

This CDR3 is CASSSGGGWNQPQHF. Written as DNA, the CDR3 is TGTGCCAGTAGTTCAGGGGGCGGCTGGAATCAGCCCCAGCATTTT. The J gene is TRBJ1-5, the V gene TRBV19; 8 nucleotides align to TRBD1. The germline CDR1 and CDR2 sequences are LNHDA and SQIVND (reference sequence). J was trimmed by 4 bases and V by 5 bases; bases with no gene match: 7. This CDR3 has 15 residues. Drawing the rest from reference TRBV19 and TRBJ1-5, the complete variable domain is DGGITQSPKYLFRKEGQNVTLSCEQNLNHDAMYWYRQDPGQGLRLIYYSQIVNDFQKGDIAEGYSVSREKKESFPLTVTSAQKNPTAFYLCASSSGGGWNQPQHFGDGTRLSIL.

This sequence joins TRBV2 and TRBJ2-5; 7 bases match TRBD1. The CDR3 sequence is 12 residues long. Germline CDR1 SNHLY, CDR2 FYNNEI. The V segment lost 10 bases and the J segment 7 bases; nucleotides outside the gene matches: 9. CDR3 sequence: CATGTALGTQYF. The DNA of the CDR3 is TGTGCCACAGGGACAGCACTGGGGACCCAGTACTTC.

This clone turned up a few times. The chain's CDR3 is CASSFGGLDGYTF. As DNA, the CDR3 is TGTGCCAGCAGTTTCGGGGGTCTGGATGGCTACACCTTC. The chain joins TRBV2 to TRBJ1-2, with a weak D call TRBD1 (5 bases). Deletions cut 5 bases from V and 6 bases from J, with 13 bases between. The CDR3 consists of 13 residues. Germline V lookup: CDR1 SNHLY, CDR2 FYNNEI.

This sequence joins TRBV5-1 and TRBJ2-2; the match to TRBD1 covers 10 bases. The CDR3 has 15 amino acids. Germline-derived CDR1 and CDR2 are SGHRS and YFSETQ. Trimming removed 3 bases from V and 5 bases from J; junction bases left unmatched: 4. The chain's CDR3 is CASSSRDRGTGELFF. The CDR3 DNA reads TGCGCCAGCAGCTCTAGGGACAGGGGAACCGGGGAGCTGTTTTTT.

CDR3 sequence: CASNKGLGQPNTEAFF. The CDR3 DNA sequence: TGCGCCAGCAACAAGGGTCTGGGACAGCCGAACACTGAAGCTTTCTTT. The genes are TRBV5-1 and TRBJ1-1; 7 bases fit TRBD1. J was trimmed by 1 base and V by 6 bases; bases with no gene match: 12. Germline V lookup: CDR1 SGHRS, CDR2 YFSETQ. The CDR3 is made up of 16 amino acids. Supplemented by reference TRBV5-1 and TRBJ1-1, the full variable domain reads KAGVTQTPRYLIKTRGQQVTLSCSPISGHRSVSWYQQTPGQGLQFLFEYFSETQRNKGNFPGRFSGRQFSNSRSEMNVSTLELGDSALYLCASNKGLGQPNTEAFFGQGTRLTVV.

V and J are TRBV4-3 and TRBJ1-5; unclear D gene. Germline-derived CDR1 and CDR2 are LGHNA and YSLEER. The CDR3 totals 17 residues. V was pared by 1 base and J by 4 bases, with 17 bases between. This CDR3 is CASSQGPPTKVNQPQHF. The CDR3 nucleotides read TGCGCCAGCAGCCAAGGACCACCGACAAAGGTTAATCAGCCCCAGCATTTT.

The chain couples TRBV30 to TRBJ1-4; D remains unclear. Per the germline V gene, CDR1 is GTSNPN and CDR2 is SVGIG (reference sequence). The CDR3 is 14 residues long. V was shortened by 0 bases and J by 6 bases, with 11 bases between the two germline ends. The chain's CDR3 is CAWSVERWDEKLFF. In DNA form, the CDR3 reads TGTGCCTGGAGTGTGGAGCGGTGGGATGAAAAACTGTTTTTT. Combining the CDR3 with reference TRBV30 and TRBJ1-4 gives the whole variable domain SQTIHQWPATLVQPVGSPLSLECTVEGTSNPNLYWYRQAAGRGLQLLFYSVGIGQISSEVPQNLSASRPQDRQFILSSKKLLLSDSGFYLCAWSVERWDEKLFFGSGTQLSVL.

CDR3 sequence reads: CASSQEKLAQETQYF. In nucleotides, the CDR3 is TGCGCCAGCAGCCAGGAAAAACTAGCACAAGAGACCCAGTACTTC. V gene TRBV4-1 combines with J gene TRBJ2-5; tentatively, D is TRBD2 (6 bases). This CDR3 contains 15 residues. V lost 3 bases and J lost 2, with 13 bases in between. The germline V gene encodes CDR1 MGHRA and CDR2 YSYEKL.

The V call is TRBV19, the J call TRBJ2-3; 8 nucleotides agree with TRBD1. The germline gives CDR1 LNHDA, CDR2 SQIVND (reference sequence). V shed 3 bases and J 2 bases; nucleotides not matched to a gene: 10. This CDR3 has 17 amino acids. CDR3: CASSIRRTGNPTDTQYF. Written as DNA, the CDR3 is TGTGCCAGTAGTATTCGGCGGACAGGGAATCCCACAGATACGCAGTATTTT.

The chain couples TRBV28 to TRBJ1-2; D is uncertain. Germline CDR1 and CDR2: MDHEN and SYDVKM. The CDR3 runs to 13 residues. V was trimmed by 3 bases and J by 2 bases, leaving 7 bases between them. DNA for the CDR3: TGTGCCAGCAGTTTCGGCAGGAACTATGGCTACACCTTC. The encoded protein is CASSFGRNYGYTF.

This clone has just one count. This chain joins TRBV5-5 and TRBJ1-2; D gene uncertain. V dropped 1 base and J dropped 8 bases, with 30 bases sitting between them. CDR3 length: 19 residues. Germline V lookup: CDR1 SGHKS, CDR2 YYEKEE (reference sequence). CDR3: CASSLMAIGFTRRDLGYTF. CDR3 DNA: TGTGCCAGCAGCTTGATGGCAATAGGGTTTACCCGACGGGATCTAGGCTACACCTTC.

The CDR3 reads CASSQRLPQETQYF. The CDR3 DNA is TGTGCCAGCAGCCAAAGACTACCTCAAGAGACCCAGTACTTC. The V gene is TRBV7-9, the J gene TRBJ2-5; D might be TRBD2 (5 bases). Trimming stripped 5 bases from V and 2 bases from J, with 12 bases between. The CDR3 is 14 residues long. Germline V gene data show CDR1 as SEHNR and CDR2 as FQNEAQ (reference sequence).

The genes are TRBV5-4 and TRBJ2-1, with TRBD1 matching over 7 bases. The CDR3 is 13 amino acids. Germline V gene lookup returns CDR1 SGHNT and CDR2 YYREEE (reference sequence). The ends lost 2 bases at V and 8 bases at J; junction bases unmatched: 4. The CDR3 here is CASSLKGADEQFF. The DNA of the CDR3 is TGTGCCAGCAGCTTAAAGGGGGCAGATGAGCAGTTCTTC.

The rearrangement uses TRBV11-3 and TRBJ1-1; possibly TRBD1 for D (5 bases). The length of the CDR3 is 14 residues. The V gene lost 5 bases and the J gene lost 1 base, with 11 bases spanning the gap. CDR1 and CDR2 (germline): SGHNT, YENEEA. The CDR3 spells CASSRGGGNTEAFF. For the CDR3, the DNA is TGTGCCAGCAGCCGCGGGGGAGGGAACACTGAAGCTTTCTTT.

J is TRBJ2-1 and V is TRBV28; no firm D call. The V and J ends lost 3 bases and 3 bases respectively, with 15 bases between them. Germline loops: CDR1 MDHEN, CDR2 SYDVKM. This CDR3 contains 16 residues. The CDR3 here is CASSFTGRNVYNEQFF. The CDR3 nucleotides read TGTGCCAGCAGTTTTACTGGGCGAAATGTCTACAATGAGCAGTTCTTC.

This chain links TRBV6-1 with TRBJ1-2, with 11 positions matching TRBD1. V lost 4 bases, J lost 8 bases, and 9 bases stayed unmatched. Germline CDR1 is MNHNS and CDR2 is SASEGT. The CDR3 has 15 amino acids. CDR3 nucleotides: TGTGCCAGCAGTGGCCCCGGGACAGGGGGGCAGGGCTACACCTTC. It translates to CASSGPGTGGQGYTF.

The CDR3 DNA is TGTGCCAGCAGCTCGAGACAGGGAGCCACTGAAGCTTTCTTT. Translation gives CASSSRQGATEAFF. This chain joins TRBV5-4 and TRBJ1-1; 7 bases align to TRBD1. V was pared by 3 bases and J by 4 bases, with 6 bases of the junction left unmatched. CDR3 length equals 14 residues. The germline V gene encodes CDR1 SGHNT and CDR2 YYREEE (reference sequence).

This sequence joins TRBV7-9 and TRBJ2-3, with 16 bases lining up with TRBD2. Trimming took 5 bases from V and 5 from J; bases not matched to a gene: 4. This CDR3 region has 16 residues. Germline values: CDR1 SEHNR, CDR2 FQNEAQ (reference sequence). The CDR3 reads CASSTGLAGGGDTQYF. In DNA, the CDR3 is TGTGCCAGCAGCACGGGACTAGCGGGAGGGGGAGATACGCAGTATTTT. The whole variable domain, remainder taken from reference TRBV7-9 and TRBJ2-3, is DTGVSQNPRHKITKRGQNVTFRCDPISEHNRLYWYRQTLGQGPEFLTYFQNEAQLEKSRLLSDRFSAERPKGSFSTLEIQRTEQGDSAMYLCASSTGLAGGGDTQYFGPGTRLTVL.

CDR3 protein: CAIRDRVDTGELFF. CDR3 in DNA: TGTGCCATCCGGGACAGGGTGGACACCGGGGAGCTGTTTTTT. The chain combines TRBV10-3 with TRBJ2-2; TRBD1 agrees at 9 bases. Germline CDR1 ENHRY, CDR2 SYGVKD. This CDR3 region has 14 residues. J was trimmed by 3 bases and V by 8 bases; bases with no gene match: 4.

The chain combines TRBV7-9 with TRBJ2-1, with 10 bases aligning to TRBD2. V lost 4 bases, J lost 2 bases, and 5 bases stayed unmatched. CDR1 and CDR2 (germline): SEHNR, FQNEAQ (reference sequence). This CDR3 comprises 16 residues. The CDR3 loop reads CASSYSGGITYNEQFF. The CDR3 DNA reads as TGTGCCAGCAGCTATAGCGGGGGGATAACCTACAATGAGCAGTTCTTC.

The chain couples TRBV7-8 to TRBJ2-1, with 7 nucleotides matching TRBD2. V was pared by 0 bases and J by 5 bases, with 4 bases of the junction left unmatched. Looked up from germline, CDR1 is SGHVS and CDR2 is FQNEAQ. The CDR3 has 15 residues. CDR3 amino acids: CASSLAGRGNNEQFF. CDR3 in DNA: TGTGCCAGCAGCTTAGCGGGGCGGGGGAACAATGAGCAGTTCTTC.

CDR3 in amino acids: CASRPTAMNTEAFF. CDR3 in DNA: TGTGCCAGCAGACCGACAGCTATGAACACTGAAGCTTTCTTT. The chain links TRBV6-4 to TRBJ1-1; a possible D gene is TRBD1 (5 bases). Trimming removed 6 bases at V and 0 bases at J, with 11 bases between. Germline loops: CDR1 MRHNA, CDR2 SNTAGT. The CDR3 is 14 amino acids.

Note on this clone: One end of the junction fails to match germline, which may point to a read error. The chain employs TRBV6-6 and TRBJ2-1; 16 nucleotides match TRBD2. Per germline, CDR1 MNHNY and CDR2 SVGAGI (reference sequence). There are 14 residues in the CDR3. The CDR3 sequence: CASTGTSGGVLGIF. The DNA for the CDR3 is TGTGCCAGCACCGGGACTAGCGGGGGGGTCCTCGGGATCTTC.

The chain joins TRBV27 to TRBJ2-1; TRBD2 agrees at 9 bases. Trimming removed 5 bases from V and 8 bases from J; junction bases left unmatched: 13. The CDR3 has 16 amino acids. CDR1 is MNHEY and CDR2 is SMNVEV in the germline V gene (reference sequence). The CDR3: CASSPVGRGGIYEQFF. The DNA for the CDR3 is TGTGCCAGCAGTCCCGTGGGGCGGGGGGGTATATATGAGCAGTTCTTC.

This clone came up once. This chain uses TRBV6-1 with TRBJ1-2; a weak D match, TRBD1 (5 bases). Germline CDR1 reads MNHNS; CDR2 reads SASEGT. Trimming removed 1 base at V and 7 bases at J, with 13 bases between. This CDR3 contains 14 residues. The CDR3: CASSEELIGVGYTF. CDR3 DNA sequence: TGTGCCAGCAGTGAAGAATTAATAGGGGTTGGCTACACCTTC.

This chain joins TRBV14 and TRBJ2-5; D gene uncertain. CDR1 is SGHDN and CDR2 is FVKESK in the germline V gene. The CDR3 has 12 amino acids. V dropped 1 base and J dropped 5 bases, with 5 bases sitting between them. CDR3: CASSQVRETQYF. CDR3 sequence (DNA): TGTGCCAGCAGCCAAGTTCGGGAGACCCAGTACTTC.

The rearrangement joins TRBV6-1 to TRBJ2-7; tentatively, D is TRBD1 (5 bases). Per germline, CDR1 MNHNS and CDR2 SASEGT. The CDR3 runs to 16 residues. V was cut by 0 bases and J by 2 bases, with 14 bases left in between. DNA for the CDR3: TGTGCCAGCAGTGAAGCGGGGTCAGGGTTACCCTACGAGCAGTACTTC. This translates into CASSEAGSGLPYEQYF.

This chain joins TRBV28 and TRBJ2-3; tentative D call: TRBD1 (6 bases). Deletions cut 5 bases from V and 0 bases from J, with 18 bases between. The CDR3 loop spans 17 amino acids. Germline V gives CDR1 MDHEN, CDR2 SYDVKM. CDR3 amino acids: CASSGHMTGGSTDTQYF. CDR3 nucleotide sequence: TGTGCCAGCAGTGGACACATGACAGGAGGAAGCACAGATACGCAGTATTTT. Full variable domain (outside the CDR3, taken from reference TRBV28 and TRBJ2-3): DVKVTQSSRYLVKRTGEKVFLECVQDMDHENMFWYRQDPGLGLRLIYFSYDVKMKEKGDIPEGYSVSREKKERFSLILESASTNQTSMYLCASSGHMTGGSTDTQYFGPGTRLTVL.

Points on this clone: One junction end disagrees with the germline gene, perhaps due to a read error. CDR3 sequence: CASEPAAPSYKQYF. The DNA for the CDR3 is TGTGCCAGCGAACCGGCGGCCCCATCCTACAAGCAGTACTTC. The V call is TRBV28, the J call TRBJ2-7; D not certain. Germline values: CDR1 MDHEN, CDR2 SYDVKM. This CDR3 has 14 amino acids.

This sequence joins TRBV5-1 and TRBJ2-7; 10 bases are a match to TRBD1. The V gene end was trimmed by 4 bases and the J gene end by 4 bases; junction bases not matched to a gene: 5. This CDR3 contains 14 residues. The germline gives CDR1 SGHRS, CDR2 YFSETQ. CDR3 nucleotides: TGCGCCAGCAGCCGGGACAGGGGCATATACGAGCAGTACTTC. This codes for CASSRDRGIYEQYF.

Only a few counts were recorded for this clone. The V gene is TRBV7-9, the J gene TRBJ1-4; D not certain. This CDR3 is built from 16 residues. Germline V lookup: CDR1 SEHNR, CDR2 FQNEAQ (reference sequence). Trimming took off 2 bases at V and 5 bases at J, with 15 bases between the two ends. The CDR3 DNA reads as TGTGCCAGCAGCTTATCAGGTGCTCTTTCAAATGAAAAACTGTTTTTT. Protein: CASSLSGALSNEKLFF.

The genes are TRBV4-3 and TRBJ1-1; 7 bases map to TRBD1. Trimming took 4 bases from V and 1 from J; bases not matched to a gene: 15. Germline V gives CDR1 LGHNA, CDR2 YSLEER. The CDR3 extends over 18 amino acids. Written as DNA, the CDR3 is TGCGCCAGCAGCCCAGGGGGTATGGGGGCGAGAGGGAACACTGAAGCTTTCTTT. Protein product: CASSPGGMGARGNTEAFF.